The 24 T cell receptor beta chains given below trace back to one sample, sequenced in a study of OX40 agonist ivuxolimab in advanced cancers. Sequencing was performed with immunoSEQ multiplex PCR; in TCRdb, only in-frame clones are kept and a portion is missing. The sample consists of 55,000 to 85,000 clones, about 86% of them appearing once. The source was CD4+ or CD8+ T cells sorted from blood, collected in a trial of the OX40 agonist ivuxolimab. The receptors were gathered from an adult with an advanced solid tumor such as melanoma, head and neck, liver or kidney cancer.

V is TRBV21-1 and J is TRBJ2-7; the listed D gene, TRBD1, was not tested against the DNA. TRBV21-1 corresponds to a pseudogene. The CDR3 has 17 amino acids. CDR3 loop: CASSKVRGAGEQNEQYF. The CDR3 DNA sequence: TGTGCCAGCAGCAAAGTCAGAGGGGCAGGGGAACAGAACGAGCAGTACTTC.

The chain recombines TRBV6-1 with TRBJ1-6, with 7 bases that match TRBD1. This CDR3 spans 13 amino acids. V shed 11 bases, J shed 5 bases, and the junction held 6 bases outside the gene matches. Germline V CDR1 and CDR2: MNHNS, SASEGT. Here the CDR3 reads CAGQTGNNSPLHF. DNA of the CDR3: TGTGCCGGCCAGACAGGGAATAATTCACCCCTCCACTTT.

V gene TRBV11-2 combines with J gene TRBJ2-3, with 7 positions matching TRBD1. The CDR3 has 15 amino acids. Germline assignment: CDR1 SGHAT and CDR2 FQNNGV. Trimming removed 4 bases from V and 2 bases from J; junction bases left unmatched: 6. CDR3 nucleotide sequence: TGTGCCAGCAGCTCGGGACAGCACACCACAGATACGCAGTATTTT. Translated, it gives CASSSGQHTTDTQYF.

This chain links TRBV6-5 with TRBJ1-3, with no clear D. The CDR3 sequence is 15 residues long. The germline V gene encodes CDR1 MNHEY and CDR2 SVGAGI. Trimming removed 7 bases from V and 0 bases from J, with 13 bases in between. CDR3 loop: CASTSWTSSGNTIYF. The CDR3 region has the DNA TGTGCCAGCACCTCTTGGACCAGCTCTGGAAACACCATATATTTT.

This chain uses TRBV27 with TRBJ2-1; D perhaps matches TRBD2 (5 bases). Germline values: CDR1 MNHEY, CDR2 SMNVEV (reference sequence). V shed 0 bases and J shed 6 bases, with 15 bases lying between them. The CDR3 has 16 amino acids. The CDR3 spells CASSLSTGVGFNEQFF. The CDR3 nucleotides read TGTGCCAGCAGTTTATCGACCGGGGTTGGATTCAATGAGCAGTTCTTC.

V is TRBV19 and J is TRBJ1-4, with D perhaps TRBD1 (6 bases). CDR1 LNHDA and CDR2 SQIVND come from the germline V gene (reference sequence). Trimming took off 5 bases at V and 2 bases at J, with 12 bases between the two ends. This CDR3 region has 15 residues. The CDR3, as DNA: TGTGCCAGTAGTCTACAGGGTAGGACTAATGAAAAACTGTTTTTT. This translates into CASSLQGRTNEKLFF. Variable domain in full (rest from reference TRBV19 and TRBJ1-4): DGGITQSPKYLFRKEGQNVTLSCEQNLNHDAMYWYRQDPGQGLRLIYYSQIVNDFQKGDIAEGYSVSREKKESFPLTVTSAQKNPTAFYLCASSLQGRTNEKLFFGSGTQLSVL.

The gene calls are TRBV6-1 and TRBJ1-5; unclear D gene. The CDR3 contains 14 residues. V was pared by 4 bases and J by 3 bases, with 10 bases between. CDR1 and CDR2 (germline): MNHNS, SASEGT. DNA of the CDR3: TGTGCCAGCAGTGCCGGGCAGTTCAATCAGCCCCAGCATTTT. Translating gives CASSAGQFNQPQHF.

This clone was seen a few times. V gene TRBV29-1 combines with J gene TRBJ2-3; perhaps TRBD2 as D (6 bases). This CDR3 spans 13 amino acids. The V end lost 3 bases, the J end lost 1 base, and 8 bases lay between the germline ends. Germline CDR1 and CDR2: SQVTM and ANQGSEA. CDR3: CSVDGGGTDTQYF. DNA of the CDR3: TGCAGCGTTGACGGCGGGGGCACAGATACGCAGTATTTT.

The chain is built from TRBV5-1 and TRBJ1-1; D might be TRBD1 (6 bases). CDR1 and CDR2 from the germline V gene are SGHRS and YFSETQ. The CDR3 has 14 residues. The germline V and J ends were trimmed by 0 bases and 3 bases, with 9 bases remaining between them. CDR3 sequence reads: CASSLAQGHTEAFF. The CDR3 DNA follows: TGCGCCAGCAGCTTGGCCCAGGGGCACACTGAAGCTTTCTTT.

This chain connects TRBV9 to TRBJ2-5; D might be TRBD2 (5 bases). Looked up from germline, CDR1 is SGDLS and CDR2 is YYNGEE. V dropped 3 bases and J dropped 5 bases, with 14 bases sitting between them. The CDR3 has 14 residues. The CDR3 reads CASSGGLSRETQYF. The CDR3 DNA sequence: TGTGCCAGCAGCGGTGGACTCTCCCGGGAGACCCAGTACTTC.

V and J are TRBV7-9 and TRBJ1-2, with D possibly matching TRBD1 (6 bases). Germline assignment: CDR1 SEHNR and CDR2 FQNEAQ (reference sequence). This CDR3 region has 14 residues. Trimming took off 2 bases at V and 4 bases at J, with 11 bases between the two ends. DNA of the CDR3: TGTGCCAGCAGCTTATCGGGACAAAGCTATGGCTACACCTTC. Protein sequence: CASSLSGQSYGYTF.

Details on this clone: This may stem from a read error, because a much larger clone lies one nucleotide away. In the same sample, other DNA sequences code for this CDR3. This rearrangement joins TRBV2 to TRBJ1-5, with 7 bases lining up with TRBD1. From germline, CDR1 is SNHLY and CDR2 FYNNEI. J was trimmed by 0 bases and V by 6 bases; bases with no gene match: 11. The CDR3 covers 17 residues. The CDR3 nucleotides read TGTGCCAGCAGACGGGGACAGCCAGTAAATAGCAATCAGCCCCAGCATTTT. Amino acid sequence: CASRRGQPVNSNQPQHF.

The chain is built from TRBV2 and TRBJ1-1; 8 bases map to TRBD1. The length of the CDR3 is 13 residues. Per germline, CDR1 SNHLY and CDR2 FYNNEI. Trimming cost V 6 bases and J 5 bases; bases outside gene matches: 5. CDR3 residues: CASRGRGLTEAFF. In nucleotides, the CDR3 is TGTGCCAGCAGGGGCAGGGGGCTTACTGAAGCTTTCTTT.

The chain combines TRBV27 with TRBJ2-1, with 10 positions matching TRBD1. The V and J ends lost 3 bases and 6 bases, in that order; junction bases with no gene match: 11. The CDR3 contains 17 residues. Germline values: CDR1 MNHEY, CDR2 SMNVEV (reference sequence). Here the CDR3 DNA reads TGTGCCAGCAGTTTCCTTTCGCCAGGACAGGGGGTCAATGAGCAGTTCTTC. Translated, it gives CASSFLSPGQGVNEQFF.

The chain combines TRBV11-3 with TRBJ2-7; perhaps TRBD1 as D (6 bases). The CDR3 has 12 residues. V gave up 2 bases and J gave up 6 bases, with 8 bases separating them. Per germline, CDR1 SGHNT and CDR2 YENEEA. The CDR3 DNA follows: TGTGCCAGCAGCTTAAGAGGGGGCGAGCAGTACTTC. This translates into CASSLRGGEQYF.

The chain combines TRBV7-6 with TRBJ2-1; 9 nucleotides match TRBD2. The CDR3 consists of 15 residues. Losses at the gene ends were 4 bases for V and 3 bases for J; bases not matched to a gene: 4. Germline V CDR1 and CDR2: SGHVS, FNYEAQ. This CDR3 reads CASSSSSGNYNEQFF. The CDR3 nucleotides are TGTGCCAGCAGCTCGTCTAGCGGGAACTACAATGAGCAGTTCTTC. The full variable domain, rest sourced from reference TRBV7-6 and TRBJ2-1, is GAGVSQSPRYKVTKRGQDVALRCDPISGHVSLYWYRQALGQGPEFLTYFNYEAQQDKSGLPNDRFSAERPEGSISTLTIQRTEQRDSAMYRCASSSSSGNYNEQFFGPGTRLTVL.

CDR3 region: CASTIPKGLNTEAFF. The CDR3 DNA reads as TGTGCCAGTACTATCCCTAAGGGCTTGAACACTGAAGCTTTCTTT. The chain links TRBV19 to TRBJ1-1; D ambiguous. This CDR3 has 15 amino acids. The V end lost 7 bases, the J end lost 0 bases, and 15 bases lay between the germline ends. Germline lookup yields CDR1 LNHDA and CDR2 SQIVND (reference sequence).

The chain is built from TRBV15 and TRBJ2-5; the D gene is possibly TRBD1 (5 bases). Germline CDR1 LNHNV, CDR2 YYDKDF (reference sequence). The V end was cut by 0 bases, the J end by 5 bases, with 13 bases between. This CDR3 has 15 residues. CDR3 loop: CATSRDRAGWETQYF. The CDR3 region has the DNA TGTGCCACCAGCAGAGATCGGGCAGGGTGGGAGACCCAGTACTTC.

This clone has more than one count but fewer than ten. The chain combines TRBV7-2 with TRBJ2-7; no clear D. CDR1 is SGHTA, CDR2 FQGNSA, per germline. The CDR3 is made up of 14 amino acids. With 0 bases removed from V and 1 base from J, the gap between germline ends came to 7 bases. The DNA of the CDR3 is TGTGCCAGCAGCTTAGCTTATGGGTCCTACGAGCAGTACTTC. The encoded protein is CASSLAYGSYEQYF.

The count of this clone is one. The chain employs TRBV11-2 and TRBJ2-3; a possible D gene is TRBD2 (5 bases). Germline assignment: CDR1 SGHAT and CDR2 FQNNGV. The CDR3 is 14 residues long. The ends were cut back, 5 bases at V and 0 bases at J, with 9 bases in the middle. CDR3 sequence: CASSPPGSTDTQYF. CDR3 nucleotide sequence: TGTGCCAGCAGCCCCCCGGGGAGCACAGATACGCAGTATTTT.

The CDR3 protein is CASRGDSYEQYF. In DNA form, the CDR3 reads TGTGCCAGCAGGGGGGACTCCTACGAGCAGTACTTC. The gene calls are TRBV2 and TRBJ2-7, with D perhaps TRBD1 or TRBD2 (5 bases each). The CDR3 has 12 amino acids. Deletions cut 6 bases from V and 0 bases from J, with 6 bases between. Per germline, CDR1 SNHLY and CDR2 FYNNEI.

The chain carries TRBV7-9 and TRBJ2-3; tentatively, D is TRBD2 (6 bases). The V and J ends lost 2 bases and 0 bases respectively, with 12 bases between them. From germline, CDR1 is SEHNR and CDR2 FQNEAQ (reference sequence). The CDR3 is 16 residues long. The CDR3 nucleotides read TGTGCCAGCAGCTTACAACTAGCCGTAAGCACAGATACGCAGTATTTT. The encoded protein is CASSLQLAVSTDTQYF.

The table lists this clone with a count of one. The genes are TRBV7-2 and TRBJ2-1; D not resolved. Germline loops: CDR1 SGHTA, CDR2 FQGNSA. The CDR3 is 14 residues long. Trimming cost V 3 bases and J 2 bases, with 8 bases left between them. This CDR3 is CASSLNPAYNEQFF. The DNA of the CDR3 is TGTGCCAGCAGCTTGAACCCAGCCTACAATGAGCAGTTCTTC.

This clone has only one observation. The chain carries TRBV10-3 and TRBJ2-5, with 11 bases lining up with TRBD1. The junction had 8 bases not matched to a gene; V was cut back by 0 bases and J by 5 bases. CDR1 is ENHRY, CDR2 SYGVKD, per germline. The length of the CDR3 is 17 residues. CDR3 in amino acids: CAISESPGQGAGETQYF. The DNA of the CDR3 is TGTGCCATCAGTGAGTCGCCCGGACAGGGGGCTGGGGAGACCCAGTACTTC.